Described below is a single TCR beta chain sequence and its context. Germline V gene data show CDR1 as SGDLS and CDR2 as YYNGEE. The CDR3 loop spans 15 amino acids. The V end lost 0 bases, the J end lost 6 bases, and 15 bases lay between the germline ends. With autoimmune disease history or systemic immunosuppression, patients were excluded. The data are from a study of OX40 agonist ivuxolimab in advanced cancers. Libraries were prepared by immunoSEQ multiplex PCR; TCRdb keeps only in-frame clonotypes and omits some of them. The sample holds roughly 79,000 clones; over 80% are singletons and the top ten take around 0.5%.

The chain recombines TRBV9 with TRBJ1-1; D is ambiguous. This receptor was taken from an adult with an advanced solid tumor such as melanoma, head and neck, liver or kidney cancer. Here the sequenced sample was CD4+ or CD8+ T cells sorted from blood, taken in a trial of the OX40 agonist ivuxolimab. The CDR3: CASSVVPPEGSEAFF. CDR3 nucleotide sequence: TGTGCCAGCAGCGTAGTCCCTCCTGAGGGTTCTGAAGCTTTCTTT.